What follows describes a single TCR beta chain. These data are taken from a study of cytomegalovirus exposure and HLA in healthy donors. Repertoires were generated with immunoSEQ multiplex PCR, while TCRdb's copy carries only in-frame clones and drops some. The sample carries 140,000 to 150,000 clones, 80% to 90% recorded once. V lost 4 bases and J 0 bases, leaving 10 bases between the germline ends. Germline V CDR1 and CDR2: SGHRS, YFSETQ. The CDR3 is made up of 14 amino acids. The receptor was isolated from a man younger than 35 in good health and CMV-seropositive. What was sequenced was PBMCs. V and J are TRBV5-1 and TRBJ1-1, with D possibly matching TRBD1 (5 bases). This chain's CDR3 is CASSLTDVNTEAFF. The CDR3 region has the DNA TGCGCCAGCAGCCTGACAGACGTGAACACTGAAGCTTTCTTT.